This T cell receptor (beta chain) was recovered during a study of shared clonotypes between healthy human individuals. Study background: Three plates each covered CD4 naive and memory; CD8 naive two, CD8 memory one. Study-level findings and limits: Naive CD4 clonotype sharing across a few donors was about 5%. Few donors limited the genetic and exposure-history diversity represented.

Naive CD8 populations comprised CD45RO-negative cells positively selected for CCR7, excluding terminally differentiated effector memory CD45RA+ cells. Donors included only healthy HIV-negative adults lacking recent acute infections or vaccinations. J was trimmed by 5 bases and V by 5 bases; bases with no gene match: 16. This CDR3 has 17 amino acids. Germline assignment: CDR1 MNHEY and CDR2 SMNVEV (reference sequence). Some clones are missing from TCRdb's copy, which holds only in-frame ones; the method was immunoSEQ multiplex PCR. The table records about 600,000 clones, 95% to 98% of them present only once. A word on this clone: Its antigen is as yet unknown.

The rearrangement uses TRBV27 and TRBJ1-2, with 8 nucleotides matching TRBD1. Sequenced: naive CD8+ T cells sorted from blood. This clonotype was obtained from a man aged 25 to 40 in good health. The CDR3 bases are TGTGCCAGCAGTCCCCTCCCCGGACAGGGACGGGATTATGGCTACACCTTC. It specifies CASSPLPGQGRDYGYTF.